Below, one TCR beta chain is given with its context. Its antigen is undetermined. The CDR3 contains 13 residues. Germline V gene lookup returns CDR1 GTSNPN and CDR2 SVGIG (reference sequence). The V end was cut by 1 base, the J end by 1 base, with 5 bases between. This entry belongs to a study of radiation and T cells in renal cell carcinoma. Findings and limits, study-wide: Top tumor clonotypes rose in blood 2 weeks post-radiation, then contracted. Baseline intratumoral clonotype presence is unknown without pretreatment biopsies.

The time point was: blood 2 weeks post-SBRT. This sample's treatment: 15 Gy SBRT to primary tumor, nephrectomy 4 weeks later. Blood was sampled at baseline, 2 weeks and 4 weeks after SBRT. This table comes from immunoSEQ multiplex PCR, and its TCRdb copy is limited to in-frame clones, with some not included. The sample has about 130,000 clones; about four fifths are singletons. The sequence was obtained from a man aged 45 to 65 with renal cell carcinoma. The V gene is TRBV30, the J gene TRBJ1-5; D gene unclear. The specimen comprised blood, sampled from a patient whose treatment included radiotherapy and nephrectomy. The CDR3 DNA reads TGTGCCTGGAGTGGTCTAAGCAATCAGCCCCAGCATTTT. Protein sequence: CAWSGLSNQPQHF.